This entry describes one TCR beta chain. Its target is not known. The source of the sample is a study of T cells expressing NK-cell markers. Looking at the study overall: Each TCR beta repertoire originated in sorted T cells that were CD3+CD56+NKG2C+, CD3+CD56+NKG2C- or CD3+CD56-NKG2C+. Notes on the study in general: The CD3+CD56-NKG2C+ fraction of a few donors was likewise dominated by these clonotypes.

Germline CDR1 is SEHNR and CDR2 is FQNEAQ (reference sequence). This CDR3 contains 14 residues. TCRdb reprocessed the 5' RACE reads and stores each CDR3 protein as one record, lacking DNA. The sample table sets out 150,000 to 180,000 distinct CDR3 sequences. The source of this sequence is a woman aged 45-65 years in good health. The chain employs TRBV7-9 and TRBJ2-3; TCRdb reports TRBD1, a call that lacks DNA to check it against. Sequencing was carried out using blood T cells: a sorted CD56 or NKG2C T cell subset, CD4+ or CD8+ T cells, or bulk PBMC T cells (not recorded which). This CDR3 is CASSPRTGPDTQYF.